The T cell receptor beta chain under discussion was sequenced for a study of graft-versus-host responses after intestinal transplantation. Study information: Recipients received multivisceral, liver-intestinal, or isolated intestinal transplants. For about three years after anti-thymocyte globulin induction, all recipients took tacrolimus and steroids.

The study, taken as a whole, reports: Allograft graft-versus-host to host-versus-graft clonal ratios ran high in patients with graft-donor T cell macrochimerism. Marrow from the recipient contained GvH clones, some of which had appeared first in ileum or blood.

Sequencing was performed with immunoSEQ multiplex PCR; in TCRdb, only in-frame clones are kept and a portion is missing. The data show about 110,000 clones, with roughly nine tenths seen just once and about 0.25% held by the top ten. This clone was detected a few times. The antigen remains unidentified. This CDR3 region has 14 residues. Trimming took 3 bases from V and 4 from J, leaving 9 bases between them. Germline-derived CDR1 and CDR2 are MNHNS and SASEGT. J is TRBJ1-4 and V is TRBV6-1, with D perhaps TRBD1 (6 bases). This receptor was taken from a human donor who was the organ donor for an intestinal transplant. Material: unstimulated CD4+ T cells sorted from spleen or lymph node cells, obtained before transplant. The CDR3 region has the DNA TGTGCCAGCAGTGATGACAGGAATAATGAAAAACTGTTTTTT. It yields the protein CASSDDRNNEKLFF.